This T cell receptor beta chain was identified in a study of CD4 T cells in relation to SARS-CoV-2 and coronaviruses. Germline CDR1 SGHTA, CDR2 FQGNSA. The V end was cut by 1 base, the J end by 10 bases, with 13 bases between. The CDR3 sequence is 13 residues long. In its sample, this clone was seen a few times. Its antigen remains unidentified. Points from the study as a whole: The assay detects memory recall responses, not culture-primed primary responses.

Sequenced by immunoSEQ multiplex PCR; TCRdb stores in-frame clones only, minus some. Here the sample spans tens of thousands of clones, approximately 85% being singletons. The chain joins TRBV7-2 to TRBJ2-5; D unclear. This sequence was found in an adult with COVID-19. The specimen was memory CD4+ T cells from PBMCs. The CDR3 loop is CASSLVIAANQYF. DNA of the CDR3: TGTGCCAGCAGCTTAGTCATTGCAGCGAACCAGTACTTC.